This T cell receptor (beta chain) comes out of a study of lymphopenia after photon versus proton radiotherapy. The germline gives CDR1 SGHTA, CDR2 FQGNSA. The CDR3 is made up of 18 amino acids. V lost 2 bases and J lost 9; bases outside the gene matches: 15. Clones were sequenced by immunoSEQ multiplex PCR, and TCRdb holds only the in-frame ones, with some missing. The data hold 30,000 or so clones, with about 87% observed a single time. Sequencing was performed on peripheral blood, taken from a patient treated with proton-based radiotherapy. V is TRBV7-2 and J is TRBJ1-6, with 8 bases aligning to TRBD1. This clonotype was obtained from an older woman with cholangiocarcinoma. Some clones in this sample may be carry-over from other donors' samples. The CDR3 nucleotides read TGTGCCAGCAGCTTACAGGGGGCCACGGAGCTTACTAGTTCACCCCTCCACTTT. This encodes CASSLQGATELTSSPLHF. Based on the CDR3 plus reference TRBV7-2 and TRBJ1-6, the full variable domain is GAGVSQSPSNKVTEKGKDVELRCDPISGHTALYWYRQSLGQGLEFLIYFQGNSAPDKSGLPSDRFSAERTGGSVSTLTIQRTQQEDSAVYLCASSLQGATELTSSPLHFGNGTRLTVT.